This T cell receptor beta chain was identified during a study of prognosis after radiotherapy for stage I lung cancer. This CDR3 is 15 amino acids long. The germline CDR1 and CDR2 sequences are SGDLS and YYNGEE. Trimming shortened V by 0 bases and J by 0 bases, and 7 bases separated the two germline ends. The table lists this clonotype with many counts. Two rounds of multiplex PCR amplified TCR beta CDR3 from genomic DNA. Round one of PCR was performed, and it used primers specific to each TRBV and TRBJ gene. TCRdb recomputed calls from the multiplex PCR reads with MiXCR, one row per CDR3 protein. The sample holds approximately 17,000 distinct CDR3 sequences, over 40% seen once.

Material: PBMCs, obtained before or after stereotactic body radiation therapy (not recorded which). The chain uses TRBV9 and TRBJ1-5, with no clear D. The origin of this receptor is a donor of 50 years or more with non-small cell lung cancer. In DNA, the CDR3 is TGTGCCAGCAGCGTAGGAGGAAATAGCAATCAGCCCCAGCATTTT. Amino acid sequence: CASSVGGNSNQPQHF.